The 4 T cell receptor beta chains below all came from one sample that was sequenced in a study of blood T cells in healthy people across ages (dated by TCRdb to the mid-2010s). Receptor amplification or capture employed 5' RACE. TCRdb shows the sequencer as Illumina HiSeq 2500. A second PCR of roughly 6 to 11 cycles was run with a J-beta primer mix and a sample-barcoded 5' primer. TCRdb redid the processing of the public reads, applying fastp at Q25 and MiXCR, and retained in-frame beta chains. Duplicate CDR3 protein sequences are folded into a single record with the most common DNA and genes. For this sample there are about 1 million distinct CDR3 sequences; under 55% appear just once. The ten largest clonotypes hold approximately 19% of the sample. Specimen: blood. These receptor sequences come from a woman aged 55-70 years in good health.

About this clonotype: One end of the junction does not line up with germline, which may come from a read error. The rearrangement uses TRBV4-2 and TRBJ2-7; 9 bases map to TRBD2. The germline V gene encodes CDR1 LGHNA and CDR2 YNFKEQ. The CDR3 is 16 amino acids. CDR3 nucleotide sequence: TGTTCCAGCAGCCAACCTACTAGCGGGTCACCCTACGAGCAGTACTTC. Translated: CSSSQPTSGSPYEQYF.

The genes are TRBV7-2 and TRBJ1-6; maybe TRBD1 (5 bases). V was trimmed by 5 bases and J by 10 bases, leaving 21 bases between them. This CDR3 has 16 residues. The germline gives CDR1 SGHTA, CDR2 FQGNSA. The CDR3 bases are TGTGCCAGCAGCCGAACGGGGGGAAGACGGAAGTCACCCCTCCACTTT. Translated, it gives CASSRTGGRRKSPLHF. The full variable domain, rest sourced from reference TRBV7-2 and TRBJ1-6, is GAGVSQSPSNKVTEKGKDVELRCDPISGHTALYWYRQSLGQGLEFLIYFQGNSAPDKSGLPSDRFSAERTGGSVSTLTIQRTQQEDSAVYLCASSRTGGRRKSPLHFGNGTRLTVT.

As regards this clonotype: One junction end does not reproduce the germline sequence, and a read error may be involved. The chain couples TRBV10-2 to TRBJ2-7, with D perhaps TRBD1 (7 bases). This CDR3 spans 14 amino acids. The V gene's germline CDR1 is WSHSY and CDR2 SAAADI. CDR3 sequence (DNA): TGCGCCAGCGGTGAGGGGGGACAGATCTACGAGCAGTACTTC. Protein: CASGEGGQIYEQYF.

The chain is built from TRBV20-1 and TRBJ2-1; 7 nucleotides match TRBD2. Germline V gene lookup returns CDR1 DFQATT and CDR2 SNEGSKA (reference sequence). The J segment lost 2 bases and the V segment lost 6 bases, leaving 10 bases of the junction unmatched. This CDR3 has 15 amino acids. Here the CDR3 reads CSASRRENPYNEQFF. The CDR3 DNA follows: TGCAGTGCCAGTCGGCGGGAGAACCCCTACAATGAGCAGTTCTTC.